This T cell receptor (beta chain) is drawn from a study of cytomegalovirus exposure and HLA in healthy donors. Looking at the study overall: In an early release, HLA-typed donors contributed some 80 million unique TCR sequences. Study findings and constraints: An Asian-associated ancestry cluster reportedly showed fewer N-insertions than the approximately 700-donor mean in a later analysis. Through in vitro validation, a few CMV-associated chains were shown to be specific for CMV antigens. Researchers had no immune exposure information except CMV serostatus available.

This clone was seen only once. Its cognate antigen is unknown. Use of 60 Vbeta and 13 Jbeta primers characterized the PCR. Sequencing was performed with immunoSEQ multiplex PCR; in TCRdb, only in-frame clones are kept and a portion is missing. The table has around 200,000 clones, 60% to 80% seen once. The sequence was collected from a young man in good health and CMV-seronegative. Material for sequencing was PBMCs.

The CDR3 protein is CASSFGTWGSYEQYF. CDR3 sequence (DNA): TGTGCCAGCAGCTTCGGGACATGGGGCTCCTACGAGCAGTACTTC. The J gene is TRBJ2-7, the V gene TRBV5-8; possibly TRBD1 for D (6 bases). Trimming stripped 2 bases from V and 0 bases from J, with 12 bases between. CDR1 and CDR2 from the germline V gene are SGHTS and YDEGEE. CDR3 size: 15 residues. The full variable domain, in which reference TRBV5-8 and TRBJ2-7 provide the parts outside the CDR3, is EAGVTQSPTHLIKTRGQQATLRCSPISGHTSVYWYQQALGLGLQFLLWYDEGEERNRGNFPPRFSGRQFPNYSSELNVNALELEDSALYLCASSFGTWGSYEQYFGPGTRLTVT.